The subject of this entry is one T cell receptor (beta chain). The data derive from a study of cytomegalovirus exposure and HLA in healthy donors. TCRdb's copy holds only in-frame clones and misses some; the assay was immunoSEQ multiplex PCR. The profile shows 150,000 to 200,000 clones, about 90% of them singletons. The sequence derives from a woman aged 18-29 years in good health and CMV-seropositive. The specimen was PBMCs.

The CDR3 is CASRETGTARRNEQFF. In DNA, the CDR3 is TGCGCCAGCAGAGAAACCGGGACAGCTCGTAGAAATGAGCAGTTCTTC. The gene calls are TRBV4-1 and TRBJ2-1; 7 nucleotides match TRBD1. From germline, CDR1 is MGHRA and CDR2 YSYEKL. The CDR3 contains 16 residues. The V segment lost 6 bases and the J segment 7 bases; nucleotides outside the gene matches: 15.